The following is a T cell receptor (beta chain) sequence with its context. The antigen remains unidentified. Germline lookup yields CDR1 SGHVS and CDR2 FNYEAQ. V was shortened by 1 base and J by 4 bases, with 13 bases between the two germline ends. The CDR3 is 15 amino acids. The TCR beta profiling, which covered VDJ combination and CDR3 sequence, was carried out using genomic DNA as the template. One entry per CDR3 protein, called by TCRdb with MiXCR from the reads. Of roughly 190,000 distinct CDR3 sequences listed, nearly 50% are singletons. This sample was taken from a study of CD8+CD57+ T cells in acquired aplastic anemia. The study, taken as a whole, reports: Patients showed no significant difference from controls in CD8+ Simpson's diversity.

Patients chosen for sequencing had shown CD8+CD57+ cell expansion by flow cytometry. There was no therapy given to any patient before the blood sampling took place. The chain has TRBV7-6 and TRBJ2-5; D unresolved. The clonotype was recovered from a human donor with aplastic anemia. The sample taken for sequencing was sorted CD4+, CD8+, or CD8+CD57+ T cells (not recorded which) from PBMCs. The CDR3 DNA reads as TGTGCCAGCAGCTTAGGTCGCAGTTTTACAGAGACCCAGTACTTC. This translates into CASSLGRSFTETQYF.